This TCR beta chain appears in the sequencing data of a study of regulatory T cells in long-lasting Graves disease. Study-wide points: Compared with new cases, persistent Graves' patients showed reduced TCR diversity.

Time point specified: newly diagnosed GD, antithyroid drugs for less than 3 months. PBMC-derived RNA was used for the TCR library. Tubes containing EDTA received roughly 8.8 milliliters of drawn peripheral blood. Arm-PCR of CDR3 regions and iRepertoire HTBI primers were used to build TCR beta libraries. Methods used by the authors: Identified segments across samples numbered roughly 62 TRBV and about 13 TRBJ. MiXCR, run by TCRdb on the multiplex PCR reads, gives a single entry per CDR3 protein. These V and J calls rely on TCRdb rather than the paper's analysis. The data hold a few hundred thousand distinct CDR3 sequences, with around 18% observed a single time. In this sample, this clonotype turned up a few times. The antigen is undetermined. The length of the CDR3 is 17 residues. The V and J ends lost 1 base and 0 bases, in that order; junction bases with no gene match: 9. Germline CDR1 and CDR2: SGHDN and FVKESK.

The data also belong to a second study, concerning T cells in Graves' hyperthyroidism and ophthalmopathy. That investigation notes: Ophthalmopathy was identified by the model a median around 6.9 months ahead of onset.

The J gene is TRBJ2-7, the V gene TRBV14; TRBD1 matches at 7 bases. The source was peripheral blood mononuclear cells (PBMCs), collected at new diagnosis, from a patient treated with antithyroid drugs. The receptor was derived from a woman under 40 with Graves disease. The DNA of the CDR3 is TGTGCCAGCAGCCAAGGGATCGAACAGGGGATCTCCTACGAGCAGTACTTC. Its translation: CASSQGIEQGISYEQYF.